This T cell receptor beta chain was identified in a study of blood T cell repertoires in COVID-19. Study-wide context: Samples representing acute and convalescent COVID-19 were sourced from the United States, Italy and Spain. In each case, the material was cDNA or gDNA derived from T cells, B-cell-depleted T cells, or PBMCs.

This CDR3 is 15 amino acids long. Germline V gene data show CDR1 as MNHEY and CDR2 as SMNVEV (reference sequence). V lost 3 bases, J lost 0 bases, and 11 bases lay in between. This clone was counted once. Original methodology: Using reference gene primer amplification, nucleated cell counts were estimated. Here immunoSEQ multiplex PCR was the method, and the copy in TCRdb shows in-frame clones only, minus some. Clonal size and the V and J genes are those of that table, whereas D and trimming came from the DNA. The sample holds hundreds of thousands of clones; 65% to 90% are singletons and the top ten take 13%.

Sample: peripheral blood. The chain uses TRBV27 and TRBJ1-1; no firm D call. The source is a human donor in a cohort sampled during active COVID-19. The CDR3 bases are TGTGCCAGCAGTTTGCCTCCGACACTGAACACTGAAGCTTTCTTT. Protein product: CASSLPPTLNTEAFF.